This TCR beta chain was identified during a study of shared clonotypes between healthy human individuals (dated by TCRdb to the early 2020s). For the wider study: The cohort included a few men and a couple of women between 18 and 49 years of age. Per donor, three plates each were used for CD4 naive and CD4 memory, two for CD8 naive, and one for CD8 memory. The study deeply sequenced blood TCR repertoires of about 5 healthy adults to estimate repertoire size and the extent of clonotype sharing between individuals. Libraries were prepared and TCR repertoires were sequenced by different laboratories using diverse techniques, in order to increase sequencing depth and limit assay-specific biases. Each donor's leukapheresis produced roughly between roughly 0.85 and 9.5 billion PBMCs. Study-wide findings and limitations: Sampling was limited to blood, and TCR repertoires in tissue likely differ from TCR repertoires in blood. Even with the large sequencing depth, rarefaction of the sorted-subset datasets indicated that sequencing was incomplete. The genetic and exposure-history diversity represented was limited by the small number of donors. Pairwise subsampling led to the expectation that sequencing depth would affect the degree of clonotype sharing among donors. When a handful of donors were compared, the shared fraction of clonotypes was about 5% for naive CD4, 3.5% for naive CD8, roughly 2.3% for memory CD4, and less than 0.45% for memory CD8. Compared with non-shared clonotypes, clonotypes shared by all four sorted-subset donors had higher generation probabilities. Naive subsets generally had larger estimated clonotype richness than memory subsets did.

About this clone itself: Its antigen is unknown. There are no base qualities to consult, and no much larger clone falls within one base.

The CDR3 contains 15 residues, cysteine and phenylalanine counted. Only the CDR3 region is kept as DNA, spanning 45 bases read in frame from base 1. The germline V gene gives CDR1 as SGHRS and CDR2 as YFSETQ. Germline trimming: 4 bases from V, 6 bases from J; junction bases outside gene matches: 8. Donors were healthy HIV-negative adults with no recently reported acute infections or vaccinations. Every donor was a Caucasian adult residing in Nashville, Tennessee, USA. CD4+ T cells were enriched by magnetic negative selection, after which naive cells were positively selected on CD45RA and the negative fraction was taken as the memory subset. Blood was obtained by leukapheresis, after which PBMCs were separated by Ficoll-Histopaque density gradient centrifugation and cryopreserved in liquid nitrogen vapor phase. Analytical flow cytometry was used to check the purity and quantity of each magnetically sorted T cell population. From each sorted fraction, genomic DNA was isolated and quantified by UV absorbance on a Nanodrop 2000c.

Using the deep immunoSEQ assay, TCR CDR3 regions were amplified from genomic DNA by multiplex PCR. For each cell subset, the extracted genomic DNA was distributed evenly across all wells of several immunoSEQ 96-well plates, and each plate served as one replicate. Each replicate PCR for sorted subsets received approximately 200 ng genomic DNA, equal to 30,000 or so T cell genomes. Purified libraries were quantified with a Qubit 3.0 fluorometer, sized on a Bioanalyzer 2100, and re-quantified with the KAPA Library Quantification kit. Every immunoSEQ 96-well plate was sequenced on a dedicated single-read 150-cycle Illumina NextSeq 550 flow cell. From the authors' description of their analysis: Because only junctional sequences without quality scores were contained in the immunoSEQ output, filtering matching that applied to full-length reads could not be performed. To assign V/J genes and CDR3, sequences were annotated using PyIR, a Python wrapper for IgBLAST v1.9, with IMGT germline references. Reads with weak V/J assignments (E-value above 1e-6), missing CDR3, stop codons, out-of-frame junctions, or ambiguous translated residues were removed. V3J clonotypes were defined by identical inferred V gene, J gene, and CDR3 amino acid sequence. Percentage overlap between repertoires was calculated by dividing the number of shared unique clonotypes by the size of the smaller repertoire. RTK rarefaction, the Chao1 estimator, and Recon v2.1 estimates of unobserved clonotypes were used to assess repertoire richness. OLGA was used to compute generation probabilities for all TCRbeta clonotypes that the gDNA method yielded from four donors. Here the immuneACCESS table is served through TCRdb, limited to in-frame sequences with V and J called. Missing clones are a known gap in these copies; in checked studies unresolved V genes cover under half, and the rest lacks a known reason. D and trimming were read from the DNA, whereas the V and J calls and clone size are those reported in that table. Here the sample has approximately 2.5 million clones; 90% to 95% occur a single time. The ten biggest clones cover roughly 0.15% of the sample.

Sequencing was carried out using naive CD4+ T cells sorted from blood. The sample's cell subset or site, from its label and the paper: CD45RA+ positively selected. The sequence was obtained from a man between 18 and 35 years old in good health. The chain is made from TRBV5-1 and TRBJ2-2, with TRBD1 matching 8 junction bases. The CDR3 reads as follows: CASSALQGVAGELFF. The DNA sequence is as follows: TGCGCCAGCAGCGCATTACAGGGGGTAGCCGGGGAGCTGTTTTTT.